These T cell receptor beta chains were read from a single sample in a study of response to subunit inactivated influenza vaccine. TCRdb redid the calling of the RT-PCR reads with MiXCR, one entry per CDR3 protein. The table includes 250,000 to 350,000 distinct CDR3 sequences, around 20% detected once. The source material was PBMCs from blood, sampled less than 22 months after vaccination. The receptors shown here come from a man between 50 and 69 years old who received an inactivated influenza vaccine. CDR3s include the opening cysteine and the closing phenylalanine or tryptophan. Each record gives: D gene, clone size, J gene, V gene, CDR3 DNA, CDR3 protein. The D gene is left open where the match is weak. Only some rows state a clone size, as once, few, many or a class for expanded clones.

NA,NA,TRBJ2-7,TRBV3-1,TGTGCCAGCAGCGAAGACAACCTCTACGAGCAGTACTTC,CASSEDNLYEQYF
NA,few,TRBJ2-4,TRBV7-9,TGTGCCAGCAGCTTAGTAGGTGAAAACATTCAGTACTTC,CASSLVGENIQYF
TRBD1,NA,TRBJ2-7,TRBV6-1,TGTGCCAGCAGTGCAACCGGGACAGGTCATCTGGAGCAGTACTTC,CASSATGTGHLEQYF
TRBD1,NA,TRBJ2-7,TRBV7-6,TGTGCCAGCAGCTTAAACAGGGGGGCTTACGAGCAGTACTTC,CASSLNRGAYEQYF
TRBD1,many,TRBJ2-4,TRBV4-3,TGCGCCAGCAGCCAAGATCACGGGACAGTAGCCAAAAACATTCAGTACTTC,CASSQDHGTVAKNIQYF
TRBD1,NA,TRBJ1-4,TRBV2,TGTGCCAGTGCTAGGGGGCCCGCGGAAAAACTGTTTTTT,CASARGPAEKLFF
NA,few,TRBJ1-1,TRBV27,TGTGCCAGCAGTTTATTTGGCGAGGGGCGCGGAGCTTTCTTT,CASSLFGEGRGAFF
NA,NA,TRBJ2-7,TRBV20-1,TGCAGTGCTTACCGGGGAAGAGGTAACTCCTACGAGCAGTACTTC,CSAYRGRGNSYEQYF
NA,NA,TRBJ2-3,TRBV20-1,TGCAGTGCTAGGCTGAGCGCAGATACGCAGTATTTT,CSARLSADTQYF
TRBD1,few,TRBJ2-2,TRBV11-2,TGTGCCAGCAGCGAACAGGGGGGCTTGACCACCGGGGAGCTGTTTTTT,CASSEQGGLTTGELFF
NA,NA,TRBJ2-5,TRBV9,TGTGCCAGCAGCCCCGTACACGGGAGTTTTGAGACCCAGTACTTC,CASSPVHGSFETQYF
NA,NA,TRBJ1-2,TRBV5-1,TGCGCCAGCAGCTTGGCCGGAATGGAGTATGGCTACACCTTC,CASSLAGMEYGYTF
NA,many,TRBJ2-6,TRBV15,TGTGCCACCAGCAGAGCCAATCAGAACGTCCTGACTTTC,CATSRANQNVLTF
NA,NA,TRBJ1-3,TRBV6-5,TGTGCCAGCAGTTACATAGGAGGGGTCGGAAACACCATATATTTT,CASSYIGGVGNTIYF
NA,few,TRBJ1-2,TRBV5-1,TGCGCCAGCAGCCGAGACAGGTCGGAAGGCTACACCTTC,CASSRDRSEGYTF
NA,many,TRBJ1-1,TRBV7-2,TGTGCCAGCAGCTTGGACACAGGGCTGGGCACTGAAGCTTTCTTT,CASSLDTGLGTEAFF
TRBD2,NA,TRBJ2-1,TRBV20-1,TGCAGTGCTAGAGACTATAGCGGGGGGGTATTAAATGAGCAGTTCTTC,CSARDYSGGVLNEQFF